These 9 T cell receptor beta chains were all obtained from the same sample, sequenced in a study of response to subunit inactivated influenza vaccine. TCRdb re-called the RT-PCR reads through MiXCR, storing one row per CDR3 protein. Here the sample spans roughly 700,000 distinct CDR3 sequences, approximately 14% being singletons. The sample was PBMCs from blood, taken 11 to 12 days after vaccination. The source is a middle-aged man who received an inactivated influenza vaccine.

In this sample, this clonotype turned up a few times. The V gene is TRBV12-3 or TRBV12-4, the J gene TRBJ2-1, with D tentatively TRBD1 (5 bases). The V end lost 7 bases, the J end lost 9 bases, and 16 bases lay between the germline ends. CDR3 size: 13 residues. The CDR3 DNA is TGTGCCAGCAAGGGGTTTGAGTATGGTGAGCAGTTCTTC. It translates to CASKGFEYGEQFF.

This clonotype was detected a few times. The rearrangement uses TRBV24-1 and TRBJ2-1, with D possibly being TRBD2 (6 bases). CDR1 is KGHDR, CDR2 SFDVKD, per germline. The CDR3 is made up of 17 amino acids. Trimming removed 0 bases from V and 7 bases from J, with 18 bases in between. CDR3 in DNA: TGTGCCACCAGTGATTTGGGGACCGTGGGAGGAGGAAATGAGCAGTTCTTC. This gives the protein CATSDLGTVGGGNEQFF.

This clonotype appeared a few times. The CDR3 region is CASRPGLAVYNEQFF. The CDR3 DNA reads TGTGCCAGCAGACCGGGACTAGCGGTCTACAATGAGCAGTTCTTC. The J gene is TRBJ2-1, the V gene TRBV27, with TRBD2 matching 11 bases. Trimming removed 6 bases from V and 3 bases from J; junction bases left unmatched: 4. The CDR3 totals 15 residues. The germline V gene encodes CDR1 MNHEY and CDR2 SMNVEV (reference sequence).

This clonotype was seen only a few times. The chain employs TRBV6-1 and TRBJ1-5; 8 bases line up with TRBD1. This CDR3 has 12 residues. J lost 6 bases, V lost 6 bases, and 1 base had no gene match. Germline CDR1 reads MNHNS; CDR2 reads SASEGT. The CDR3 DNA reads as TGTGCCAGCAGACAGGGGGTTCAGCCCCAGCATTTT. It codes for CASRQGVQPQHF.

The CDR3 is CASSDRSPAGTNTGELFF. In DNA form, the CDR3 reads TGTGCCAGCAGTGACAGATCCCCCGCGGGCACGAACACCGGGGAGCTGTTTTTT. This rearrangement joins TRBV12-3 or TRBV12-4 to TRBJ2-2, with D tentatively TRBD1 or TRBD2 (5 bases each). Trimming took 5 bases from V and 0 from J, leaving 19 bases between them. The CDR3 spans 18 residues.

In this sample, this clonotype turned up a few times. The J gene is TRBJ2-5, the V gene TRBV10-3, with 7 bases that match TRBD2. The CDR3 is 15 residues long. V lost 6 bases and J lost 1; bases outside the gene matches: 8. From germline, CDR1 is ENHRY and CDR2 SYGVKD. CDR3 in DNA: TGTGCCATCAGGACGGACGGCGGGGGCCAAGAGACCCAGTACTTC. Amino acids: CAIRTDGGGQETQYF.

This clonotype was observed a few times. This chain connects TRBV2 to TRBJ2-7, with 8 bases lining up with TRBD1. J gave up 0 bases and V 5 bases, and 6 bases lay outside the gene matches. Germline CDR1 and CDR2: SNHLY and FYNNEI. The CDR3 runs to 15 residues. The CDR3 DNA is TGTGCCAGCAGTATGACAGGGGTAAGCTCCTACGAGCAGTACTTC. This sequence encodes CASSMTGVSSYEQYF.

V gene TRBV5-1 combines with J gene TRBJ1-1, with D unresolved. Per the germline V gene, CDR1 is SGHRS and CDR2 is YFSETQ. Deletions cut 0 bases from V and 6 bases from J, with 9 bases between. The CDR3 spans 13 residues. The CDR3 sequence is CASSLAPGSEAFF. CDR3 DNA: TGCGCCAGCAGCTTGGCCCCGGGGTCTGAAGCTTTCTTT.

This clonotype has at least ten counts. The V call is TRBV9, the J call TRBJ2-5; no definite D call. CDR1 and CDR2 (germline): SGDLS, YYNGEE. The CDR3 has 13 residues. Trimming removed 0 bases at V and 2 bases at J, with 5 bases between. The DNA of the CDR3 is TGTGCCAGCAGCGTAGCGGTACAAGAGACCCAGTACTTC. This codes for CASSVAVQETQYF.